This TCR beta chain was obtained from a study of blood T cell repertoires in COVID-19. Profiling relied on immunoSEQ multiplex PCR, and the TCRdb table lists in-frame clones only, not all of them. The sample shows some 490,000 clones, around 85% of them seen only once. Trimming stripped 2 bases from V and 3 bases from J, with 7 bases between. The V gene's germline CDR1 is MNHEY and CDR2 SMNVEV (reference sequence). The CDR3 consists of 13 residues. The rearrangement links TRBV27 to TRBJ2-5; D gene unclear. What was sequenced was PBMCs or T cells enriched from blood (not recorded which). The TCR sequence derives from a woman in her sixties who had recovered from COVID-19. CDR3 sequence (DNA): TGTGCCAGCAGTTTAGGGCAGGAAGAGACCCAGTACTTC. Encoded protein: CASSLGQEETQYF.